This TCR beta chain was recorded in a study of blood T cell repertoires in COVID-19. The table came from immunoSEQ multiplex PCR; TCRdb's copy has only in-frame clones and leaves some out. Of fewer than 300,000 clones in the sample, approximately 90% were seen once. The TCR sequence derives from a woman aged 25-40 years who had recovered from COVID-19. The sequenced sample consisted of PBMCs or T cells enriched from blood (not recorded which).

The CDR3: CASSLLFPSTGELFF. CDR3 coding DNA: TGTGCCAGCAGTTTATTGTTCCCCTCCACCGGGGAGCTGTTTTTT. This chain joins TRBV27 and TRBJ2-2, with no clear D. The CDR3 consists of 15 residues. The V gene lost 1 base and the J gene lost 4 bases, with 10 bases spanning the gap. Germline CDR1 is MNHEY and CDR2 is SMNVEV (reference sequence).